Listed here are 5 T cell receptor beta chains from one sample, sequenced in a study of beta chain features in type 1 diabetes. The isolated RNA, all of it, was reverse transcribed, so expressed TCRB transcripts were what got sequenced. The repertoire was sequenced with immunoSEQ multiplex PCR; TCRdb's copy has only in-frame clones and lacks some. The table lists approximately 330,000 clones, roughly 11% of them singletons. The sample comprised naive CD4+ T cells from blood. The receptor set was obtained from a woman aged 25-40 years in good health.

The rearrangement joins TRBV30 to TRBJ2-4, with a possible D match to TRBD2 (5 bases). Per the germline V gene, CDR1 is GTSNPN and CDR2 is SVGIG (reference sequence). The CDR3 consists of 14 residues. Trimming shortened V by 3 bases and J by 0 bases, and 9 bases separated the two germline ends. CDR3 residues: CAWRPAGAKNIQYF. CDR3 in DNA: TGTGCCTGGAGGCCGGCGGGAGCCAAAAACATTCAGTACTTC.

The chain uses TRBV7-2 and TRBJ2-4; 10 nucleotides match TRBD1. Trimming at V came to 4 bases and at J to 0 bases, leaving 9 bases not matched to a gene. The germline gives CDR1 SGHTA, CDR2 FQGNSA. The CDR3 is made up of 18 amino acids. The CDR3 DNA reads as TGTGCCAGCAGCTCCCGGACAGGGGGAAGTCTAGCCAAAAACATTCAGTACTTC. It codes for CASSSRTGGSLAKNIQYF. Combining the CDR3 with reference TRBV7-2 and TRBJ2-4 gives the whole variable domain GAGVSQSPSNKVTEKGKDVELRCDPISGHTALYWYRQSLGQGLEFLIYFQGNSAPDKSGLPSDRFSAERTGGSVSTLTIQRTQQEDSAVYLCASSSRTGGSLAKNIQYFGAGTRLSVL.

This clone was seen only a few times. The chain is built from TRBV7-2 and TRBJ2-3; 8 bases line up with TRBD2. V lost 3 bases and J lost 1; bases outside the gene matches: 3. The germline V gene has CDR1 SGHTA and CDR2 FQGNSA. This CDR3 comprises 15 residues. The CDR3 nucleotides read TGTGCCAGCAGCTTCCAGACTAGCGGCACAGATACGCAGTATTTT. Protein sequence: CASSFQTSGTDTQYF.

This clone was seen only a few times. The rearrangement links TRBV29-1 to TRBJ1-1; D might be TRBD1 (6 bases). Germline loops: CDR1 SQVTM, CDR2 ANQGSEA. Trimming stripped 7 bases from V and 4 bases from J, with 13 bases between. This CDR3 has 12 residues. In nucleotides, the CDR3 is TGCAGCGGGACAGAGGGAGTCACTGAAGCTTTCTTT. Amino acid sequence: CSGTEGVTEAFF. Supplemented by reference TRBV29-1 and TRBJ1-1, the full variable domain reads SAVISQKPSRDICQRGTSLTIQCQVDSQVTMMFWYRQQPGQSLTLIATANQGSEATYESGFVIDKFPISRPNLTFSTLTVSNMSPEDSSIYLCSGTEGVTEAFFGQGTRLTVV.

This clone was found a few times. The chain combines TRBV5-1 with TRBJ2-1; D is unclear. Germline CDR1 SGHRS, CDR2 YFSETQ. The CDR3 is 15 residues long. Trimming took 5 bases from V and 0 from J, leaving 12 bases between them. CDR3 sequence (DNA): TGCGCCAGCAGGGAGTCTTCCCACTCCTACAATGAGCAGTTCTTC. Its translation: CASRESSHSYNEQFF.